The next 24 T cell receptor beta chains were all read from a single sample in a study of blood T cell repertoires in COVID-19. Sequenced by immunoSEQ multiplex PCR; TCRdb stores in-frame clones only, minus some. The sample yields around 250,000 clones, about 86% seen once. Sequencing was done on a sample of peripheral blood. These receptors all come from a man between 18 and 29 years old with active or convalescent COVID-19.

The chain combines TRBV6-1 with TRBJ2-3; 10 positions agree with TRBD2. The V gene's germline CDR1 is MNHNS and CDR2 SASEGT. The CDR3 runs to 15 residues. J was trimmed by 3 bases and V by 10 bases; bases with no gene match: 10. CDR3 sequence reads: CATSTRAGGTDTQYF. CDR3 bases: TGTGCCACCTCGACCCGAGCGGGAGGGACAGATACGCAGTATTTT.

CDR3 in amino acids: CASSQTRTGKGSPLHF. CDR3 nucleotide sequence: TGTGCCAGCAGCCAAACTAGGACAGGAAAGGGTTCACCCCTCCACTTT. The J gene is TRBJ1-6, the V gene TRBV14; 7 positions match TRBD1. The CDR3 loop spans 16 amino acids. The J segment lost 9 bases and the V segment lost 2 bases, leaving 10 bases of the junction unmatched. CDR1 and CDR2 from the germline V gene are SGHDN and FVKESK.

The chain has TRBV11-3 and TRBJ1-3; 8 bases line up with TRBD1. Germline V gene lookup returns CDR1 SGHNT and CDR2 YENEEA. CDR3 size: 14 residues. V lost 5 bases to trimming and J lost 2 bases; unmatched junction nucleotides: 2. The CDR3 sequence is CASSIRGPGNTIYF. The DNA for the CDR3 is TGTGCCAGCAGCATCAGGGGGCCTGGAAACACCATATATTTT.

The rearrangement links TRBV9 to TRBJ1-2; D possibly corresponds to TRBD1 (5 bases). CDR1 is SGDLS and CDR2 is YYNGEE in the germline V gene. V shed 2 bases and J shed 7 bases, with 24 bases lying between them. The length of the CDR3 is 17 residues. The CDR3 DNA is TGTGCCAGCAGCGTCTCGTTATCGGGGGTTCCAAGGAGTGGCTACACCTTC. Protein: CASSVSLSGVPRSGYTF.

This chain uses TRBV27 with TRBJ2-1, with 8 positions matching TRBD1. Germline-derived CDR1 and CDR2 are MNHEY and SMNVEV (reference sequence). The V gene end was trimmed by 7 bases and the J gene end by 2 bases; junction bases not matched to a gene: 10. This CDR3 is 16 amino acids long. CDR3 bases: TGTGCCAGCACCGCACCACCGGGACAGGCCTACAATGAGCAGTTCTTC. Encoded protein: CASTAPPGQAYNEQFF.

The CDR3 DNA reads TGCGCCAGCAGCTGGCCTGACAGGGTCCATGAGCAGTTCTTC. This sequence encodes CASSWPDRVHEQFF. V gene TRBV4-1 combines with J gene TRBJ2-1; 7 nucleotides agree with TRBD1. CDR1 is MGHRA, CDR2 YSYEKL, per germline. V gave up 5 bases and J gave up 8 bases; unmatched junction bases: 9. CDR3 size: 14 residues.

The chain joins TRBV18 to TRBJ2-7, with TRBD1 matching over 9 bases. The V and J ends lost 4 bases and 5 bases, in that order; junction bases with no gene match: 12. The CDR3 is 16 residues long. Germline-derived CDR1 and CDR2 are KGHSH and LQKENI. CDR3 nucleotides: TGTGCCAGCTCACGTGAACTGGGACAGGGTGGCCACGAGCAGTACTTC. It codes for CASSRELGQGGHEQYF.

The CDR3 nucleotides are TGCGCCAGCAGCTTCTCGACCGGGACAGGGGAAGAGACCCAGTACTTC. Residues: CASSFSTGTGEETQYF. The rearrangement joins TRBV5-1 to TRBJ2-5; 10 bases align to TRBD1. Germline V gives CDR1 SGHRS, CDR2 YFSETQ. The CDR3 spans 16 residues. V dropped 2 bases and J dropped 3; count of bases not matched to a gene: 7.

The chain uses TRBV27 and TRBJ2-3; TRBD1 aligns across 7 bases. V lost 4 bases and J lost 3; bases outside the gene matches: 1. Germline V CDR1 and CDR2: MNHEY, SMNVEV (reference sequence). CDR3 length equals 13 residues. The CDR3 sequence: CASSSQGTDTQYF. In nucleotides, the CDR3 is TGTGCCAGCAGTTCACAGGGGACAGATACGCAGTATTTT.

The rearrangement links TRBV7-9 to TRBJ2-2; maybe TRBD1 (5 bases). The CDR3 has 15 residues. With 8 bases removed from V and 0 bases from J, the gap between germline ends came to 13 bases. The germline gives CDR1 SEHNR, CDR2 FQNEAQ (reference sequence). DNA of the CDR3: TGTGCCAGCGGACCTCAGGGTTCGAACACCGGGGAGCTGTTTTTT. Translated: CASGPQGSNTGELFF.

The V call is TRBV6-4, the J call TRBJ1-5, with D maybe TRBD1 (6 bases). Trimming left V 11 bases short and J 0 bases short, with 14 bases between. In germline, CDR1 is MRHNA, CDR2 SNTAGT. CDR3 length: 14 amino acids. The CDR3 reads CAGNREGSNQPQHF. CDR3 in DNA: TGTGCCGGAAACAGGGAGGGTAGCAATCAGCCCCAGCATTTT.

The gene calls are TRBV11-2 and TRBJ2-3; TRBD2 matches at 9 bases. Germline CDR1 is SGHAT and CDR2 is FQNNGV. CDR3 size: 15 residues. Germline trimming cut 3 bases from V and 4 bases from J; bases unmatched to any gene: 5. The CDR3 protein is CASSFLAGDSDTQYF. The CDR3 region has the DNA TGTGCCAGCAGCTTTTTAGCGGGGGACTCAGATACGCAGTATTTT. The variable domain in full, with the rest retrieved from reference TRBV11-2 and TRBJ2-3, is EAGVAQSPRYKIIEKRQSVAFWCNPISGHATLYWYQQILGQGPKLLIQFQNNGVVDDSQLPKDRFSAERLKGVDSTLKIQPAKLEDSAVYLCASSFLAGDSDTQYFGPGTRLTVL.

The CDR3 coding sequence is TGTGCCAGCAGCCGCACAGATCGAACTCAGCCCCAGCATTTT. Its protein product is CASSRTDRTQPQHF. The chain joins TRBV7-9 to TRBJ1-5, with D uncertain. Germline V CDR1 and CDR2: SEHNR, FQNEAQ (reference sequence). V was cut by 5 bases and J by 6 bases, with 14 bases left in between. CDR3 length: 14 amino acids.

The CDR3 region is CASSPREDDEQFF. In DNA, the CDR3 is TGCGCCAGCAGCCCCCGGGAGGATGATGAGCAGTTCTTC. The chain uses TRBV4-1 and TRBJ2-1, with 7 bases fitting TRBD2. This CDR3 has 13 amino acids. Germline values: CDR1 MGHRA, CDR2 YSYEKL. Germline trimming cut 4 bases from V and 8 bases from J; bases unmatched to any gene: 5.

The genes are TRBV10-3 and TRBJ2-1, with D hard to call. Germline CDR1 reads ENHRY; CDR2 reads SYGVKD. Trimming removed 3 bases from V and 3 bases from J, with 9 bases in between. The CDR3 runs 14 residues. The CDR3 DNA reads TGTGCCATCAGTGAACCAACGGGCTACAATGAGCAGTTCTTC. It encodes CAISEPTGYNEQFF.

This clone was found a few times. The chain recombines TRBV2 with TRBJ2-2; 7 bases agree with TRBD1. This CDR3 is 12 amino acids long. Germline CDR1 reads SNHLY; CDR2 reads FYNNEI. Trimming cost V 6 bases and J 6 bases; bases outside gene matches: 1. The chain's CDR3 is CASRDRPGELFF. CDR3 DNA sequence: TGTGCCAGCAGGGACAGGCCCGGGGAGCTGTTTTTT.

CDR3 nucleotides: TGCGCCAGCAGCTCAACCGGACAGGGGGTTGATTCACCCCTCCACTTT. Translation gives CASSSTGQGVDSPLHF. The gene calls are TRBV5-1 and TRBJ1-6; 10 bases fit TRBD1. This CDR3 contains 16 residues. Germline lookup yields CDR1 SGHRS and CDR2 YFSETQ. The junction had 8 bases not matched to a gene; V was cut back by 3 bases and J by 8 bases.

This chain links TRBV9 with TRBJ2-4; perhaps TRBD2 as D (5 bases). The V end lost 0 bases, the J end lost 5 bases, and 21 bases lay between the germline ends. Looked up from germline, CDR1 is SGDLS and CDR2 is YYNGEE. CDR3 length equals 18 residues. The CDR3 DNA sequence: TGTGCCAGCAGCGTAGTGATGAGTAACGAAGAGGAGGAAAACATTCAGTACTTC. Protein: CASSVVMSNEEEENIQYF.

The chain uses TRBV6-5 and TRBJ2-5; 8 nucleotides match TRBD2. J was trimmed by 7 bases and V by 6 bases; bases with no gene match: 10. Germline CDR1 reads MNHEY; CDR2 reads SVGAGI. The length of the CDR3 is 14 residues. CDR3 in amino acids: CASSLGREGWTQYF. CDR3 nucleotide sequence: TGTGCCAGCAGCCTCGGACGGGAGGGTTGGACCCAGTACTTC.

This chain joins TRBV7-9 and TRBJ1-4, with D perhaps TRBD1 (6 bases). The V end was cut by 5 bases, the J end by 9 bases, with 19 bases between. Germline CDR1 and CDR2: SEHNR and FQNEAQ (reference sequence). The CDR3 sequence is 15 residues long. The CDR3 reads CASSPSGTRMKKLFF. The CDR3 DNA reads TGTGCCAGCAGCCCATCCGGGACAAGAATGAAAAAACTGTTTTTT. Full variable domain (remainder filled in from reference TRBV7-9 and TRBJ1-4): DTGVSQNPRHKITKRGQNVTFRCDPISEHNRLYWYRQTLGQGPEFLTYFQNEAQLEKSRLLSDRFSAERPKGSFSTLEIQRTEQGDSAMYLCASSPSGTRMKKLFFGSGTQLSVL.

The genes are TRBV28 and TRBJ1-5, with 9 bases matching TRBD1. The germline CDR1 and CDR2 sequences are MDHEN and SYDVKM. There are 15 residues in the CDR3. The trim removed 7 bases at V and 6 bases at J, leaving 10 bases unmatched. CDR3: CASIRLGDRVQPQHF. DNA of the CDR3: TGTGCCAGCATACGCCTCGGGGACAGGGTTCAGCCCCAGCATTTT.

The chain is built from TRBV12-3 or TRBV12-4 and TRBJ2-1; possibly TRBD2 for D (6 bases). The ends were cut back, 3 bases at V and 7 bases at J, with 10 bases in the middle. This CDR3 has 13 amino acids. In DNA, the CDR3 is TGTGCCAGCAGTTTGGGACTCCCAAATGAGCAGTTCTTC. Protein product: CASSLGLPNEQFF.

The chain has TRBV6-2 or TRBV6-3 and TRBJ1-4; D is unresolved. The CDR3 consists of 15 residues. CDR1 and CDR2 from the germline V gene are MNHEY and SVGEGT. V shed 5 bases and J shed 0 bases, with 10 bases lying between them. CDR3: CASSRSLATNEKLFF. CDR3 sequence (DNA): TGTGCCAGCAGTCGGTCACTAGCAACTAATGAAAAACTGTTTTTT.

The rearrangement links TRBV27 to TRBJ1-6; tentatively, D is TRBD1 (5 bases). The V gene lost 1 base and the J gene lost 5 bases, with 15 bases spanning the gap. CDR3 length: 17 residues. Germline CDR1 is MNHEY and CDR2 is SMNVEV (reference sequence). The CDR3: CASSLYSGVGDNSPLHF. The CDR3, as DNA: TGTGCCAGCAGTTTATACTCGGGGGTTGGGGATAATTCACCCCTCCACTTT.